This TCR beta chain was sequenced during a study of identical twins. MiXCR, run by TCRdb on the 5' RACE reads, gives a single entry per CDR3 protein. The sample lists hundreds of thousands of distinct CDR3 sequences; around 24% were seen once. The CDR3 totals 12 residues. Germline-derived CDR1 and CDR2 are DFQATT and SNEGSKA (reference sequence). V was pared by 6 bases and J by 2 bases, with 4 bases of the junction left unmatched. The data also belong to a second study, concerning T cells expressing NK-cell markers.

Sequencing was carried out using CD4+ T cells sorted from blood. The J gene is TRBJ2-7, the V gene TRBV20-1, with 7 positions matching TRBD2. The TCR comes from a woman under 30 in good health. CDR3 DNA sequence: TGCAGTGCGAGTGGACTAGCCTACGAGCAGTACTTC. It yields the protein CSASGLAYEQYF.